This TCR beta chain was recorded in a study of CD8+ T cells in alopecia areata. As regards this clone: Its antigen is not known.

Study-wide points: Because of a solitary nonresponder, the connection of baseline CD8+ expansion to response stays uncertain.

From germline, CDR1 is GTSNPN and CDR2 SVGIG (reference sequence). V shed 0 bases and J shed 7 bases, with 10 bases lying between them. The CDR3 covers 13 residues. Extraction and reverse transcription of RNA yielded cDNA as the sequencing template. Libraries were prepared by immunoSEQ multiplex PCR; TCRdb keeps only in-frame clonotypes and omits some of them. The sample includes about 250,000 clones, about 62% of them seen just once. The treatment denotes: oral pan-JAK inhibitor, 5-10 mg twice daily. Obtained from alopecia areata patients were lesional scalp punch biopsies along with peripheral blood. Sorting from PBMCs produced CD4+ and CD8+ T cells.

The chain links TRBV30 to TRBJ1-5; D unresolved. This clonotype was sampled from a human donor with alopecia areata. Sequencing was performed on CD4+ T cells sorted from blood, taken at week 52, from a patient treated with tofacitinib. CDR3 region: CAWSVVLGQPQHF. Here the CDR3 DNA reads TGTGCCTGGAGTGTAGTCCTGGGGCAGCCCCAGCATTTT.